Below are 4 T cell receptor beta chains sequenced from a single sample in a study of cytomegalovirus exposure and HLA in healthy donors. Clones were read by immunoSEQ multiplex PCR, and TCRdb kept only the in-frame ones, dropping some. This sample has around 160,000 clones, with approximately 88% found just once. The sample comprised PBMCs. The origin of the receptors is a man aged 25-45 years in good health and CMV-seropositive.

The chain combines TRBV19 with TRBJ2-1, with 7 bases identical to TRBD2. After removal of 5 bases from V and 0 bases from J, the junction contained 13 bases not matched to a gene. Germline V gives CDR1 LNHDA, CDR2 SQIVND (reference sequence). This CDR3 contains 18 residues. CDR3 loop: CASSSPPGLSPSYNEQFF. Written as DNA, the CDR3 is TGTGCCAGTAGTTCCCCCCCGGGACTATCACCCTCCTACAATGAGCAGTTCTTC.

This clone has ten or more counts. The V call is TRBV29-1, the J call TRBJ1-1; D gene ambiguous. The CDR3 sequence is 11 residues long. Germline V gene data show CDR1 as SQVTM and CDR2 as ANQGSEA. V lost 5 bases and J 1 base, leaving 5 bases between the germline ends. CDR3 loop: CSVTRNTEAFF. CDR3 sequence (DNA): TGCAGCGTTACTCGGAACACTGAAGCTTTCTTT.

The chain combines TRBV6-5 with TRBJ1-3; the D is unclear. Germline V gene data show CDR1 as MNHEY and CDR2 as SVGAGI. Trimming left V 8 bases short and J 2 bases short, with 13 bases between. The CDR3 loop spans 14 amino acids. Here the CDR3 reads CASAVPGTGNTIYF. Here the CDR3 DNA reads TGTGCCAGCGCGGTCCCCGGGACTGGAAACACCATATATTTT.

This chain connects TRBV9 to TRBJ2-1; D is unresolved. The CDR3 has 11 amino acids. With 4 bases removed from V and 7 bases from J, the gap between germline ends came to 6 bases. Germline V CDR1 and CDR2: SGDLS, YYNGEE. The CDR3 spells CASSPGNEQFF. CDR3 sequence (DNA): TGTGCCAGCAGCCCCGGGAATGAGCAGTTCTTC. Full variable domain (remainder filled in from reference TRBV9 and TRBJ2-1): DSGVTQTPKHLITATGQRVTLRCSPRSGDLSVYWYQQSLDQGLQFLIQYYNGEERAKGNILERFSAQQFPDLHSELNLSSLELGDSALYFCASSPGNEQFFGPGTRLTVL.